The 12 T cell receptor beta chains below all came from one sample that was sequenced in a study of identical twins. A single record per CDR3 protein comes from TCRdb applying MiXCR to the 5' RACE reads. The data contain 240,000 or so distinct CDR3 sequences, approximately 10% of them singletons. Sequenced material: memory T cells sorted from blood. These receptors all come from a man aged 45-60 years in good health.

This clonotype has ten or more counts. The CDR3 DNA reads TGCGCCAGCAGCCAAAATTCCGGGACAGCAAGCGGGGAGCTGTTTTTT. This sequence encodes CASSQNSGTASGELFF. The chain has TRBV4-3 and TRBJ2-2; 7 bases agree with TRBD1. The trim removed 2 bases at V and 7 bases at J, leaving 10 bases unmatched. Germline assignment: CDR1 LGHNA and CDR2 YSLEER. CDR3 length: 16 amino acids.

V and J are TRBV12-3 or TRBV12-4 and TRBJ2-1; 8 nucleotides line up with TRBD1. Trimming removed 1 base from V and 2 bases from J; junction bases left unmatched: 13. The CDR3 loop spans 19 amino acids. DNA of the CDR3: TGTGCCAGCAGTTTAGAGACAGGGGCCGCAAAGACTACCTACAATGAGCAGTTCTTC. It encodes CASSLETGAAKTTYNEQFF.

At least ten counts were recorded for this clonotype. The chain uses TRBV6-5 and TRBJ2-1, with D maybe TRBD2 (5 bases). This CDR3 has 11 amino acids. Germline CDR1 MNHEY, CDR2 SVGAGI. Trimming cost V 2 bases and J 9 bases, with 5 bases left between them. CDR3 DNA sequence: TGTGCCAGCAGTTACGCGGGTGAGCAGTTCTTC. Its translation is CASSYAGEQFF.

This clonotype was seen a handful of times. The J gene is TRBJ1-4, the V gene TRBV11-1; D remains ambiguous. CDR1 and CDR2 from the germline V gene are SGHAT and FQDESV (reference sequence). V was pared by 3 bases and J by 8 bases, with 25 bases between. This CDR3 contains 18 residues. The CDR3: CASSLGDFARPMREKLFF. The CDR3 coding sequence is TGTGCCAGCAGCTTGGGAGACTTTGCCAGGCCTATGCGGGAAAAACTGTTTTTT. Full variable domain (rest looked up from reference TRBV11-1 and TRBJ1-4): EAEVAQSPRYKITEKSQAVAFWCDPISGHATLYWYRQILGQGPELLVQFQDESVVDDSQLPKDRFSAERLKGVDSTLKIQPAELGDSAMYLCASSLGDFARPMREKLFFGSGTQLSVL.

This clonotype has ten or more counts. The chain carries TRBV7-2 and TRBJ2-4; D unclear. The CDR3 length is 15 residues. V lost 5 bases to trimming and J lost 1 base, with 12 bases between them. CDR1 SGHTA and CDR2 FQGNSA come from the germline V gene. DNA for the CDR3: TGTGCCAGCAGCCCCGGGTCCCTGGCCAAAAACATTCAGTACTTC. As protein: CASSPGSLAKNIQYF.

Many counts were recorded for this clonotype. The V gene is TRBV15, the J gene TRBJ2-7, with 9 bases fitting TRBD1. The CDR3 loop spans 15 amino acids. CDR1 is LNHNV and CDR2 is YYDKDF in the germline V gene (reference sequence). Trimming cost V 3 bases and J 2 bases; bases outside gene matches: 5. CDR3 protein: CATSRMDRGAYEQYF. In DNA form, the CDR3 reads TGTGCCACCAGCAGGATGGACAGGGGAGCCTACGAGCAGTACTTC.

This clonotype was picked up a small number of times. The chain recombines TRBV5-5 with TRBJ1-5; TRBD1 might be the D (5 bases). V was pared by 4 bases and J by 4 bases, with 15 bases between. The germline gives CDR1 SGHKS, CDR2 YYEKEE (reference sequence). CDR3 size: 15 residues. This CDR3 is CASSGGAGENQPQHF. The CDR3 DNA follows: TGTGCCAGCAGCGGTGGGGCCGGGGAAAATCAGCCCCAGCATTTT.

This clonotype was counted many times. The gene calls are TRBV12-3 or TRBV12-4 and TRBJ1-1, with 7 bases aligning to TRBD1. The CDR3 is 14 residues long. The V gene end was trimmed by 4 bases and the J gene end by 4 bases; junction bases not matched to a gene: 6. CDR3 sequence (DNA): TGTGCCAGCAGTTCGACGACAGGGAGCACTGAAGCTTTCTTT. This sequence encodes CASSSTTGSTEAFF.

This clonotype has just a few counts. The V call is TRBV5-1, the J call TRBJ2-3, with 8 bases that match TRBD2. Looked up from germline, CDR1 is SGHRS and CDR2 is YFSETQ. This CDR3 region has 19 residues. V lost 6 bases and J lost 0; bases outside the gene matches: 18. CDR3 region: CASNRFGGGSYSSTDTQYF. The DNA for the CDR3 is TGCGCCAGCAATAGGTTCGGCGGGGGGTCCTATTCTAGCACAGATACGCAGTATTTT.

The sample holds many counts of this clonotype. This chain connects TRBV4-3 to TRBJ2-1; D is undetermined. Per germline, CDR1 LGHNA and CDR2 YSLEER. This CDR3 comprises 11 residues. V was cut by 10 bases and J by 7 bases, with 11 bases left in between. The CDR3 is CATPLVNEQFF. CDR3 DNA: TGCGCCACCCCTTTGGTTAATGAGCAGTTCTTC.

This clonotype has ten or more counts. The V call is TRBV4-3, the J call TRBJ2-2; 9 nucleotides match TRBD1. The CDR3 sequence is 17 residues long. With 0 bases clipped from V and 7 bases from J, the junction kept 9 bases outside the gene matches. CDR1 and CDR2 from the germline V gene are LGHNA and YSLEER. The CDR3 nucleotides read TGCGCCAGCAGCCAAGACTGGGACAGGGATCAATACGGGGAGCTGTTTTTT. This translates into CASSQDWDRDQYGELFF.

This chain links TRBV4-2 with TRBJ1-4; D unclear. Germline CDR1 LGHNA, CDR2 YNFKEQ. Trimming pared 3 bases from V and 5 bases from J, leaving 10 bases between. This CDR3 is 14 amino acids long. Written as DNA, the CDR3 is TGTGCCAGCAGCCAGGGCGAAGGAAATGAAAAACTGTTTTTT. Translating gives CASSQGEGNEKLFF.